What follows is one T cell receptor (beta chain) and its context. Its antigen remains unidentified. No base qualities exist here, and no much larger clone lies one base off it. The intended sense of this specimen's time point label: before neoadjuvant nivolumab. The patients had newly diagnosed stage II-IVA oral cavity squamous cell carcinoma and had not received any prior systemic or radiation treatment. Everyone in the cohort had locally advanced, HPV-negative oral cavity squamous cell carcinoma. No culture maintenance or expansion was done, as the peripheral blood mononuclear cells went straight to analysis. Samples were obtained from a longitudinal correlative study of a single-arm phase II trial of neoadjuvant nivolumab in oral cavity squamous cell carcinoma. Genomic DNA-based TCRbeta sequencing was performed on subject-matched pre- and post-treatment PBMCs and tumors from three responders and three non-responders. Peripheral blood mononuclear cells were collected once before nivolumab treatment and again after treatment, at the time of surgery. The Maxwell RSC DNA from Cells kit was used to isolate genomic DNA from PBMCs.

The data stem from a study of neoadjuvant anti-PD-1 for oral cavity cancer (dated by TCRdb to 2020 to 2022). In the study overall: Before curative-intent surgical resection, most patients were given three to four biweekly doses of nivolumab at 3 mg/kg. For patients who did not progress, a fourth nivolumab dose was given around day 43, followed by definitive surgical resection on days 50-56. Under RECIST 1.1, patients with complete response, partial response or stable disease were classed as responders, and patients with progression were classed as non-responders. A 33% response rate was observed in the parent correlative cohort, in which over 9 patients were included. Overall study outcomes, separate from this receptor: Only a few patients per response group were included in the TCR analyses, and larger cohorts for validation were called for by the authors. Higher pretreatment blood Treg/Th17 ratios correlated with higher pretreatment blood TCRbeta clonality and lower post-treatment tumor TCRbeta clonality. Within PBMCs, T cell clonality (Gini index) was significantly higher in non-responders than responders after neoadjuvant nivolumab.

V and J lose 6 bases and 3 bases, and a span of 17 bases separates them. The CDR3 numbers 14 residues from cysteine through phenylalanine. CDR3 DNA only is kept here, 42 bases in frame from base 1. The germline V gene supplies CDR1 SQVTM and CDR2 ANQGSEA. For deep sequencing, each PBMC sample was run in six replicates, with libraries mostly built from approximately 520 ng of input genomic DNA. The immunoSEQ hsTCRbeta kit was used to prepare TCRbeta libraries, following the manufacturer's instructions. The completed libraries were mixed into a single pool at 3 nM, then sequenced with an Illumina NovaSeq 6000 S4 flow cell. The authors' pipeline ran thus. The immunoSEQ Analyzer was used for raw data preprocessing and quality control. The analysis was limited to productive rearrangements, and each clonotype was defined by a unique CDR3 amino acid sequence. Repertoire clonality was estimated as the Gini-Simpson index, which was computed with the R package tcR. Student's t test was used to compare Gini indices, and Pearson correlation was used to assess associations with tumor size change. Imported from immuneACCESS, the table was reduced by TCRdb to in-frame sequences with V and J called. These copies leave out some clones; in studies compared against another copy, an unresolved V gene accounts for under half, and the cause of the remainder is not known. V, J and clone size are taken as reported in that table, and D and trimming were inferred from the DNA itself. In all, the sample holds over 80,000 clones, and about four fifths of those were seen once. In total, the top ten clones hold about 3.4% of the sample.

The sequence came from a person aged 35 to 85 with oral cavity squamous cell carcinoma. The material was PBMCs, obtained before nivolumab (anti-PD-1) treatment. Recombination connected TRBV29-1 to TRBJ1-1; the D gene is perhaps TRBD1, from 6 matching bases. The CDR3 corresponds to CSVKSGVRDTEAFF. The DNA sequence reads TGCAGCGTCAAATCAGGGGTTAGGGACACTGAAGCTTTCTTT.